The clone carrying this TCR beta chain was found a few times. The antigen remains unidentified. This specimen comes from a study of cytomegalovirus exposure and HLA in healthy donors. Study results and limitations: Most TCR sequences were uncommon, yet certain public TCRs appeared in many donors. Investigators reported 164 TCR beta chains as tied to cytomegalovirus. In vitro experiments confirmed that three CMV-associated chains were specific for CMV antigens.

Among the roughly 110 subjects of the validation cohort, separate from the 666-subject first cohort, were the donors. Trimming removed 5 bases from V and 2 bases from J, with 15 bases in between. The CDR3 length is 16 residues. Germline lookup yields CDR1 SGHVS and CDR2 FNYEAQ. The repertoire was sequenced with immunoSEQ multiplex PCR; TCRdb's copy has only in-frame clones and lacks some. Here the sample spans fewer than 400,000 clones, approximately 86% being singletons. The rearrangement uses TRBV7-6 and TRBJ2-2, with a tentative D call TRBD1 (6 bases). The TCR was taken from a man aged 25-45 years in good health and CMV-seronegative. Sequencing used PBMCs. CDR3: CASSVSRTDNTGELFF. As DNA, the CDR3 is TGTGCCAGCAGCGTCAGCAGGACAGACAACACCGGGGAGCTGTTTTTT.